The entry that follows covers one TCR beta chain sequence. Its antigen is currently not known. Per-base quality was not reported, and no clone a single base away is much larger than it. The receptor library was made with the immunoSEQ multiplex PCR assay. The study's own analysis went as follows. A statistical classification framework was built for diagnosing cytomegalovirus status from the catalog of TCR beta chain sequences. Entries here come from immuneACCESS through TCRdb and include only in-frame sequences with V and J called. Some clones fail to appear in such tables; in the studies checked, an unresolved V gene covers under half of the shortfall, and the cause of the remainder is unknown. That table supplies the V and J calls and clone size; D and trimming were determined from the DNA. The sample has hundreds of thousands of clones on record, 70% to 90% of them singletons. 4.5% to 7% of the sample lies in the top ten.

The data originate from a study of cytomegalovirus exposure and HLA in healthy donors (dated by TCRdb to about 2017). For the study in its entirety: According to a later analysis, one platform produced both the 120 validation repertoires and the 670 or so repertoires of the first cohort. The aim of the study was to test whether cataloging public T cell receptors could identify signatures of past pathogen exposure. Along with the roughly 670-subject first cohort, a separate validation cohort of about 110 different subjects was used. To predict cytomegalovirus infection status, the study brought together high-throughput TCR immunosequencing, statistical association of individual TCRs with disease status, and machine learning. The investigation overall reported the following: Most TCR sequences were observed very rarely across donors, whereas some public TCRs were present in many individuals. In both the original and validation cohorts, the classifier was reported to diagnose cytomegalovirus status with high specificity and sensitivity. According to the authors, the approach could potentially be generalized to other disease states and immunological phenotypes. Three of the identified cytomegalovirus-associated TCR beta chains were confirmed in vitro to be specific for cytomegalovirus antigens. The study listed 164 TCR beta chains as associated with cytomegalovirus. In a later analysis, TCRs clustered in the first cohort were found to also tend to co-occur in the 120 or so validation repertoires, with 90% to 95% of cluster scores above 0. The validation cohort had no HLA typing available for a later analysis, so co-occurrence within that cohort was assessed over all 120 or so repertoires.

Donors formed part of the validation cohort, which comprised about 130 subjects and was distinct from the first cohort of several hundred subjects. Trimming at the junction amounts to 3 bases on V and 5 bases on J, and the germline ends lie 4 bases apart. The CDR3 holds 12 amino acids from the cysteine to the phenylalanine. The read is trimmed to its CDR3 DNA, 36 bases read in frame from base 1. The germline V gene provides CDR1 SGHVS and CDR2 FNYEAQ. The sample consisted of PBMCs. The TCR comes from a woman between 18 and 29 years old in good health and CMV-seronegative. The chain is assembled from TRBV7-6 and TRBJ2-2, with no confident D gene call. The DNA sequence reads TGTGCCAGCAGCTTTTGGACCGGGGAGCTGTTTTTT. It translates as CASSFWTGELFF.